This entry concerns a single T cell receptor beta chain. In germline, CDR1 is SGHAT, CDR2 FQNNGV. The length of the CDR3 is 14 residues. Trimming removed 5 bases from V and 4 bases from J, with 14 bases in between. This specimen comes from a study of early T cells in non-severe SARS-CoV-2 infection. Individual cDNA molecules received unique molecular identifiers. TCRdb re-analysed the 5' RACE reads in MiXCR, keeping a single row per CDR3 protein. The sample records more than 50,000 distinct CDR3 sequences, around 12% being singletons. The V call is TRBV11-2, the J call TRBJ2-5, with a tentative D call TRBD2 (6 bases). Sample: whole blood. The receptor was derived from an adult who was a healthcare worker with PCR-confirmed SARS-CoV-2 infection or an uninfected control (not recorded which). The DNA of the CDR3 is TGTGCCAGCAGCCCTTTAGGGCGGGGAGAGACCCAGTACTTC. Protein sequence: CASSPLGRGETQYF.